This is a list of T cell receptor beta chains from one sample in a study of T cell repertoires in cytomegalovirus infection. TCRdb ran MiXCR on the reads and lists one entry per CDR3 protein. The data contain 150,000 to 200,000 distinct CDR3 sequences, 15% to 20% of them singletons. Sequenced material: PBMCs. The receptors originated from a human donor in good health (CMV status not recorded). Some clones in this sample may be carry-over from other donors' samples. Both conserved end residues are part of each CDR3. Each record gives: V gene, J gene, clone size, D gene, CDR3 DNA, CDR3 protein. A D gene is named only where the DNA matches it firmly. The listing skips clone size in some rows; elsewhere it reads once, few, many or a size class.

TRBV11-2	TRBJ1-1	many	NA	TGTGCCAGCAGCAAAAGACCAGGGGAAGTTTCTGAAGCTTTCTTT	CASSKRPGEVSEAFF
TRBV10-2	TRBJ1-5	few	NA	TGCGCCAGCAGTGACCGGCAGGGAAGGGGAAGGGATCAGCCCCAGCATTTT	CASSDRQGRGRDQPQHF
TRBV19	TRBJ1-2	NA	TRBD1	TGTGCCAGCCGGGACAGGGGTATCGGGGGCTACACCTTC	CASRDRGIGGYTF
TRBV7-2	TRBJ2-1	many	NA	TGTGCCAGCAGCCTACAGAACCCCCCATGGGGCTATGAGCAGTTCTTC	CASSLQNPPWGYEQFF
TRBV7-6	TRBJ2-5	many	NA	TGTGCCAGCAGCTTAGGGGGGTCCACCGGAGAGACCCAGTACTTC	CASSLGGSTGETQYF
TRBV7-8	TRBJ2-3	many	NA	TGTGCCAGCAGCTCACTCGGCGGGGAGGCTGGGGATACGCAGTATTTT	CASSSLGGEAGDTQYF
TRBV11-2	TRBJ2-7	NA	NA	TGTGCCAGCAGCCCCGGTAGAATCTCCTACGAGCGGTACTTC	CASSPGRISYERYF
TRBV24-1	TRBJ2-1	NA	TRBD2	TGTGCCACCAGTGATGGGGGACTAGCGGGAGTCGGGTCCAATGAGCAGTTCTTC	CATSDGGLAGVGSNEQFF
TRBV10-3	TRBJ1-5	NA	NA	TGTGCCATCAGCCCCGACAGGTCAAAAGGTCAGCCCCAGCATTTT	CAISPDRSKGQPQHF
TRBV5-1	TRBJ2-3	few	TRBD2	TGCGCCAGCAGCACCAGCCCTGCGGGGGGGACAGATACGCAGTATTTT	CASSTSPAGGTDTQYF
TRBV5-1	TRBJ1-2	NA	TRBD1	TGCGCCAGCAGCGCCCGGACAGGGGACTATGGCTACACCTTC	CASSARTGDYGYTF
TRBV6-8	TRBJ2-2	NA	NA	TGTGCCAGCAGTTACTCCTCCGTTGGGCGGTCGAACACCGGGGAGCTGTTTTTT	CASSYSSVGRSNTGELFF
TRBV19	TRBJ1-3	NA	NA	TGTGCCAGTACCGATCTACGACGGTCGGGGACTGGAAACACCATATATTTT	CASTDLRRSGTGNTIYF
TRBV6-6	TRBJ2-3	NA	NA	TGTGCCAGCAGCCGGGACCCGATATACACAGATACGCAGTATTTT	CASSRDPIYTDTQYF
TRBV20-1	TRBJ2-5	few	NA	TGCAGTGCTAGGCCCCTAGAGACCCAGTACTTC	CSARPLETQYF
TRBV12-3/TRBV12-4	TRBJ1-1	few	NA	TGTGCCAGCAGTTTGGGCGCTGAAGCTTTCTTT	CASSLGAEAFF
TRBV7-9	TRBJ2-7	few	TRBD2	TGTGCCAGCAGCTCCCCAGGACTAGCGGGTGGATCCTACGAGCAGTACTTC	CASSSPGLAGGSYEQYF
TRBV19	TRBJ1-5	NA	NA	TGTGCCAGTAGTATAGTCAATGGGGCAGGTCAGGATCAGCCCCAGCATTTT	CASSIVNGAGQDQPQHF
TRBV7-8	TRBJ2-3	many	NA	TGTGCCAGCAGCCAAGGGAGCAGGGGCGCGGATACGCAGTATTTT	CASSQGSRGADTQYF
TRBV2	TRBJ1-4	few	NA	TGTGCCAGCACGGGCAGCGGGGCAACGACTAATGAAAAACTGTTTTTT	CASTGSGATTNEKLFF
TRBV15	TRBJ2-1	few	TRBD2	TGTGCCACCAGCAGAGGACTAGCGGGGGACACAATGCTCGATGAGCAGTTCTTC	CATSRGLAGDTMLDEQFF
TRBV6-2/TRBV6-3	TRBJ2-1	many	NA	TGTGCCAGCACCAGAGGGGGGTTAAACAATGAGCAGTTCTTC	CASTRGGLNNEQFF
TRBV7-2	TRBJ2-1	many	NA	TGTGCCAGCAGCTTTGGTGGGGGTTACAATGAGCAGTTCTTC	CASSFGGGYNEQFF
TRBV5-6	TRBJ1-5	NA	NA	TGTGCCAGCACCACTCGACGGACGAATCAGCCCCAGCATTTT	CASTTRRTNQPQHF
TRBV11-2	TRBJ2-7	many	NA	TGTGCCAGCAGCGCAAACTACGAGCAGTACTTC	CASSANYEQYF
TRBV11-3	TRBJ1-5	NA	NA	TGTGCCAGCAGCTTTCAGGACCGCCTCAATCAGCCCCAGCATTTT	CASSFQDRLNQPQHF
TRBV12-3/TRBV12-4	TRBJ2-1	NA	TRBD2	TGTGCCAGCAGTTCCACCAGGGAGCGGGAGGTTTCCTACAATGAGCAGTTCTTC	CASSSTREREVSYNEQFF
TRBV20-1	TRBJ2-5	NA	TRBD2	TGCAGTGTCAAGGCCCGAGCGGGGGAGGGGGAGACCCAGTACTTC	CSVKARAGEGETQYF
TRBV28	TRBJ2-7	few	TRBD1	TGTGCCAGCAGTCTCCGGGACAGGATCACCTACGAGCAGTACTTC	CASSLRDRITYEQYF
TRBV7-2	TRBJ2-7	many	NA	TGTGCCAGCAGCTTAGCCGGGAGCCGGGCGGGCGAGCAGTACTTC	CASSLAGSRAGEQYF
TRBV28	TRBJ2-7	few	TRBD2	TGTGCCAGCAGCCCCACTCTTTACCCGGGAGGCTCCTACGAGCAGTACTTC	CASSPTLYPGGSYEQYF
TRBV19	TRBJ2-1	many	NA	TGTGCCAGTAGTATAGATGGGGATCTTCTCAGAAATGAGCAGTTCTTC	CASSIDGDLLRNEQFF
TRBV14	TRBJ2-2	many	NA	TGTGCCAGCAGCCTTAAGTACAAGAACACCGGGGAGCTGTTTTTT	CASSLKYKNTGELFF
TRBV20-1	TRBJ2-4	few	NA	TGCAGTGCTAGAATCGGCCCAAACATTCAGTACTTC	CSARIGPNIQYF
TRBV2	TRBJ1-4	NA	NA	TGTGCCAGCAGTCCCCCGGGCGCCGGTGAAAAACTGTTTTTT	CASSPPGAGEKLFF
TRBV29-1	TRBJ1-4	few	NA	TGCAGCGGGCTCTCGCAGGGAGAAAAACTGTTTTTT	CSGLSQGEKLFF
TRBV7-8	TRBJ2-1	many	TRBD2	TGTGCCAGCAGCCCCGGACTAGCGGGATGGGGATCCTACAATGAGCAGTTCTTC	CASSPGLAGWGSYNEQFF
TRBV5-1	TRBJ2-5	few	TRBD1	TGCGCCAGCAGCCACCCAGGGGGCCGAGAGACCCAGTACTTC	CASSHPGGRETQYF